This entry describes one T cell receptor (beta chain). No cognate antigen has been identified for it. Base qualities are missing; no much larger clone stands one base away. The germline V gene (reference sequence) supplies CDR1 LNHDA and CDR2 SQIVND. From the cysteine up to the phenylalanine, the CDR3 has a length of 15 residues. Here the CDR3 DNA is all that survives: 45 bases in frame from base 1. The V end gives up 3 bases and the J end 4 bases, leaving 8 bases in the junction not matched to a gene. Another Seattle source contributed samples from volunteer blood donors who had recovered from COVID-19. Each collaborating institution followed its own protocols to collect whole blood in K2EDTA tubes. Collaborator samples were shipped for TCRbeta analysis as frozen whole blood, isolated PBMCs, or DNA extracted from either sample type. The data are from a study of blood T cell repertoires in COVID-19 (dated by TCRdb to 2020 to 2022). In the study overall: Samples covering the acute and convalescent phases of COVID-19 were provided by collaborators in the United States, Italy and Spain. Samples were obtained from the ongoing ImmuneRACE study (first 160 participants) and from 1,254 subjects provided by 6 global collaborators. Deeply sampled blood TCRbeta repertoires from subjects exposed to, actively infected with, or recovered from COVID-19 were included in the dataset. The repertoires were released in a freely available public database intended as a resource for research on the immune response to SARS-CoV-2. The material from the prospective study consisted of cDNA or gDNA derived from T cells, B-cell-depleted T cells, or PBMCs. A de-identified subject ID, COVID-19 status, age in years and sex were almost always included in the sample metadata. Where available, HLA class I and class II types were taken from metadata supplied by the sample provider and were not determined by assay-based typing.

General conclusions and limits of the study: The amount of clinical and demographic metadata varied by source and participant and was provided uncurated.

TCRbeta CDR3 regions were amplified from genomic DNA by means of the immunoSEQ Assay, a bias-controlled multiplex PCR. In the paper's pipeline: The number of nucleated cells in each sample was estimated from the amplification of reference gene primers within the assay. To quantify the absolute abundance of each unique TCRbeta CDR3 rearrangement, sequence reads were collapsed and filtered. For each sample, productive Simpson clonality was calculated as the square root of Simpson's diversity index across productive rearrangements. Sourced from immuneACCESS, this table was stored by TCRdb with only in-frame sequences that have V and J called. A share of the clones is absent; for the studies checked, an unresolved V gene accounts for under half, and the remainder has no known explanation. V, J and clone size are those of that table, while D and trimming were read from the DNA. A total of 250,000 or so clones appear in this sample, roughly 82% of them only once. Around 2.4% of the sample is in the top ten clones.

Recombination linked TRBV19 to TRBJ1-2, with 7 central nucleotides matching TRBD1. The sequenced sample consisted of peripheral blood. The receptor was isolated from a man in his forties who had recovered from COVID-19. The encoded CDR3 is CASSILGDSPYGYTF. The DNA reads TGTGCCAGTAGTATTTTAGGGGACAGCCCCTATGGCTACACCTTC.